This T cell receptor (beta chain) came from a study of cytomegalovirus exposure and HLA in healthy donors. The PCR used 60 Vbeta and 13 Jbeta primers. TCRdb keeps only in-frame clones here, not all; method: immunoSEQ multiplex PCR. The data show 100,000 to 150,000 clones, roughly 80% seen once. General study findings and limits: Many donors shared some public TCRs, even though most TCR sequences were rare.

In germline, CDR1 is LNHDA, CDR2 SQIVND (reference sequence). With 5 bases clipped from V and 6 bases from J, the junction kept 9 bases outside the gene matches. The CDR3 length is 15 residues. This clone has a handful of counts. Antigen specificity is unknown. The chain joins TRBV19 to TRBJ2-1; TRBD1 matches at 8 bases. Sequenced input: PBMCs. The sequence was collected from a man aged 25 to 40 in good health and CMV-seronegative. The CDR3 DNA reads as TGTGCCAGTAGTCTTTCGACAGGGGTTATCAATGAGCAGTTCTTC. Residues: CASSLSTGVINEQFF.